A selection of T cell receptor beta chains follows, all from one sample in a study of blood T cell repertoires in COVID-19. Method: immunoSEQ multiplex PCR; TCRdb's copy keeps in-frame clones and lacks some. Seen here are roughly 97,000 clones, approximately 80% observed once, and the top ten hold about 9.4%. The sample was peripheral blood. Source of these receptors: a man aged 65-85 years with acute or convalescent COVID-19. Each CDR3 is given with its conserved first and last residue. Each record gives: J gene, V gene, D gene, clone size, CDR3 protein, CDR3 DNA. The D gene is left open where the match is weak. Clone size is not always given. Where it is, it says once, few, many or a class for expanded clones.

>TRBJ1-6|TRBV5-5|-|-
CASRMTPGQGNSPLHF
TGTGCCAGCAGGATGACCCCTGGTCAGGGGAATTCACCCCTCCACTTT
>TRBJ2-7|TRBV30|TRBD2|-
CAWRVAGVLGEQYF
TGTGCCTGGAGGGTAGCGGGAGTCCTGGGAGAGCAGTACTTC
>TRBJ2-6|TRBV7-2|-|-
CASSPQSNSGANVLTF
TGTGCCAGCAGCCCCCAGTCCAACTCTGGGGCCAACGTCCTGACTTTC
>TRBJ1-5|TRBV30|-|-
CAWSSSGSQPQHF
TGTGCCTGGAGTTCGAGTGGGAGTCAGCCCCAGCATTTT
>TRBJ2-1|TRBV19|TRBD2|few
CASSRLAGNSPYNEQFF
TGTGCCAGTAGTAGACTAGCGGGAAATAGTCCCTACAATGAGCAGTTCTTC
>TRBJ2-7|TRBV30|-|-
CAWKAGGYEQYF
TGTGCCTGGAAGGCAGGGGGGTACGAGCAGTACTTC
>TRBJ2-1|TRBV25-1|-|-
CASSGTYGSSYNEQFF
TGTGCCAGCAGCGGAACATATGGGAGCTCCTACAATGAGCAGTTCTTC
>TRBJ1-5|TRBV2|TRBD1|few
CASTDRGNNQPQHF
TGTGCCAGCACCGACAGGGGGAACAATCAGCCCCAGCATTTT
>TRBJ2-7|TRBV29-1|TRBD1|-
CSVEDQNRGYEQYF
TGCAGCGTTGAAGATCAAAACAGGGGTTACGAGCAGTACTTC
>TRBJ1-2|TRBV18|-|once
CASSPAGNYGYTF
TGTGCCAGCTCACCAGCAGGGAACTATGGCTACACCTTC
>TRBJ1-4|TRBV30|-|-
CAWSTRGGDEKLFF
TGTGCCTGGAGTACAAGGGGAGGGGACGAAAAACTGTTTTTT
>TRBJ1-5|TRBV19|TRBD1|-
CASSTRGQARNQPQHF
TGTGCCAGTAGTACCCGAGGACAGGCTCGCAATCAGCCCCAGCATTTT
>TRBJ2-5|TRBV7-2|TRBD2|-
CASSLVAGYQETQYF
TGTGCCAGCAGCTTAGTAGCGGGCTACCAAGAGACCCAGTACTTC
>TRBJ2-1|TRBV6-4|-|once
CASSDETRSNEQFF
TGTGCCAGCAGTGACGAGACTAGGTCAAATGAGCAGTTCTTC
>TRBJ1-1|TRBV7-9|-|-
CASSEGRSLNTEAFF
TGTGCCAGCAGCGAGGGTCGAAGCTTGAACACTGAAGCTTTCTTT
>TRBJ1-2|TRBV6-5|TRBD1|-
CASSYGQGQGGYTF
TGTGCCAGCAGTTACGGACAGGGCCAAGGTGGCTACACCTTC
>TRBJ2-3|TRBV5-1|TRBD2|-
CASRRGGSTDTQYF
TGCGCCAGCCGACGCGGGGGAAGTACAGATACGCAGTATTTT
>TRBJ1-4|TRBV6-5|-|-
CASSYSSGEKLFF
TGTGCCAGCAGTTACTCTTCAGGAGAAAAACTGTTTTTT
>TRBJ2-1|TRBV5-4|TRBD2|-
CASSLESLAGGRYNEQFF
TGTGCCAGCAGCTTGGAATCCCTTGCGGGGGGACGTTACAATGAGCAGTTCTTC
>TRBJ1-2|TRBV19|-|-
CASTPRGQPLYGYTF
TGTGCCAGTACCCCCCGGGGTCAACCCCTCTATGGCTACACCTTC
>TRBJ2-1|TRBV11-2|TRBD2|-
CASSWARGWPYNEQFF
TGTGCCAGCAGCTGGGCGCGGGGGTGGCCCTACAATGAGCAGTTCTTC
>TRBJ2-3|TRBV5-4|-|-
CASSPPHRSTSTDTQYF
TGTGCCAGCAGCCCTCCCCACAGGTCTACTAGCACAGATACGCAGTATTTT
>TRBJ2-1|TRBV9|TRBD2|-
CASSAPGLAGINEQFF
TGTGCCAGCAGCGCACCGGGACTAGCGGGAATCAATGAGCAGTTCTTC
>TRBJ2-2|TRBV5-5|-|once
CAGSLVLGFNTGELFF
TGTGCCGGCAGCTTGGTCCTAGGTTTTAACACCGGGGAGCTGTTTTTT
>TRBJ2-7|TRBV6-5|-|-
CASSYAALNYEQYF
TGTGCCAGCAGTTACGCCGCGTTGAACTACGAGCAGTACTTC